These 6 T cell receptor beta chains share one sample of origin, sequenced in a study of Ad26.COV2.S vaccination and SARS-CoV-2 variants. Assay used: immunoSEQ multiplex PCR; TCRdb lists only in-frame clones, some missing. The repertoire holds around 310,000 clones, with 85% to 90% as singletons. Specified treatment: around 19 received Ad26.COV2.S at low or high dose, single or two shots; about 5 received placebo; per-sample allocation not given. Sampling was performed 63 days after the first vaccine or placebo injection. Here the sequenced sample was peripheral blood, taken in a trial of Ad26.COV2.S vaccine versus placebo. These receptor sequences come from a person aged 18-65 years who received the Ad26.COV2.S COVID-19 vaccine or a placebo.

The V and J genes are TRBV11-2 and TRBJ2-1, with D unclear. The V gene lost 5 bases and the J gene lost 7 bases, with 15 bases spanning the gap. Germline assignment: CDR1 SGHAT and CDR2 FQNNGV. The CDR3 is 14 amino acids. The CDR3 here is CASSLAVVQNEQFF. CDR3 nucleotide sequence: TGTGCCAGCAGCCTCGCAGTGGTACAAAATGAGCAGTTCTTC.

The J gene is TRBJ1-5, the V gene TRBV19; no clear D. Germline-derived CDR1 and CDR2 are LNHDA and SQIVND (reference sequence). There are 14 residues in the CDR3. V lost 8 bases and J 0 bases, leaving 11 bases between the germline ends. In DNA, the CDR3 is TGTGCCAGTCAGAGGCTAAATAGCAATCAGCCCCAGCATTTT. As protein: CASQRLNSNQPQHF. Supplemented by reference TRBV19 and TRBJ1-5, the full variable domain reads DGGITQSPKYLFRKEGQNVTLSCEQNLNHDAMYWYRQDPGQGLRLIYYSQIVNDFQKGDIAEGYSVSREKKESFPLTVTSAQKNPTAFYLCASQRLNSNQPQHFGDGTRLSIL.

In nucleotides, the CDR3 is TGTGCCAGCAGCCCCCCCGGAGCTAGCGGGGGCTATGAGCAGTTCTTC. Protein: CASSPPGASGGYEQFF. The V gene is TRBV7-2, the J gene TRBJ2-1; TRBD2 aligns across 10 bases. The trim removed 5 bases at V and 8 bases at J, leaving 12 bases unmatched. This CDR3 contains 16 residues. Germline loops: CDR1 SGHTA, CDR2 FQGNSA.

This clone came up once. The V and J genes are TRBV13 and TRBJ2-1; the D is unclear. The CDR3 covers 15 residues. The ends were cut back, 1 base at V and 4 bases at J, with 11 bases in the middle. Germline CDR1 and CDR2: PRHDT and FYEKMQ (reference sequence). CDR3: CASSLAGWDYNEQFF. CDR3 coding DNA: TGTGCCAGCAGCTTAGCGGGTTGGGATTACAATGAGCAGTTCTTC.

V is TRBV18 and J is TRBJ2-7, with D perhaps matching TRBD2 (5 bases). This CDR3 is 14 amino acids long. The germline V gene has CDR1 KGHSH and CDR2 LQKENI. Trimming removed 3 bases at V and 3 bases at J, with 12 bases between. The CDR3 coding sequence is TGTGCCAGCTCACCCTCCGGGAATAGCTACGAGCAGTACGTC. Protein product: CASSPSGNSYEQYV.

The CDR3 nucleotides read TGTGCCAGCAGCTTAATATACAGCTCCTACAATGAGCAGTTCTTC. Translation gives CASSLIYSSYNEQFF. The chain couples TRBV5-8 to TRBJ2-1; D remains ambiguous. The CDR3 has 15 residues. In germline, CDR1 is SGHTS, CDR2 YDEGEE. Trimming removed 2 bases from V and 0 bases from J, with 9 bases in between.